What follows describes a single T cell receptor beta chain. This clone was seen only a few times. It lacks a known antigen. No clone much larger than this one lies a single base away; base qualities are absent. The sample belongs to a study of cytomegalovirus exposure and HLA in healthy donors (dated by TCRdb to about 2017). Turning to the overall study: An earlier analysis of about 530 of the donors reported roughly 300 Gb of sequence data and 117 million unique TCR beta sequences obtained from around 180 million T cells. Approximately 310 gigabases of sequencing data and around 88 million unique TCR sequences made up an early release that covered roughly 670 HLA-typed donors. Of the 300 to 500 genotyped donors, 80% to 90% were placed in the genetic ancestry cluster associated with self-reported Caucasian donors. The aim of the study was to test whether cataloging public T cell receptors could identify signatures of past pathogen exposure. The T cell repertoires of about 700 subjects were profiled by immunosequencing and related to cytomegalovirus serostatus. Along with the roughly 700-subject first cohort, a separate validation cohort of approximately 110 different subjects was used. To predict cytomegalovirus infection status, the study combined high-throughput TCR immunosequencing, statistical association of individual TCRs with disease status, and machine learning. A later analysis re-analyzed previously published TCR beta repertoires from 550 to 700 donors and added high-resolution HLA genotyping to study TCR occurrence patterns. In the later analysis, no new phenotypic data were used to find candidate immune exposures; instead, reliance was placed on TCR beta sequences and their occurrence across donors. An earlier analysis of approximately 500 of the donors applied high-throughput TCR beta sequencing to assess whether each TCR beta V gene segment acted as functional or pseudogenic. Donor age, sex, ethnicity and CMV serostatus were collected together with the repertoire data. Genome-wide SNP genotypes for about 65% of the 666 donors were used in a later genetic analysis, which treated that subset as a discovery cohort. Every repertoire in the discovery cohort had been generated on one and the same sequencing platform. HLA typing covered class I and class II loci at four-digit resolution. The number of donors typed differed by locus, with 629-630 for A, B, C, DRB1 and DQB1, approximately 500 for DQA1, 600 to 610 for DPA1, and under 490 for DPB1. Roughly five DR-DQ haplotypes were treated as single units for association and clustering because of strong linkage in the cohort. Among some 410 genotyped donors of the cohort, an average of around 240,000 unique TCR beta nucleotide sequences were sequenced per donor, around a sixth of them non-productive. The study at large found these results: CMV serostatus was the only immune exposure information available for the cohort. Seventeen rarely observed V segments, including chromosome 9 orphons, were excluded from the earlier analysis of just under 600 of the donors because counts were too low. A group of highly shared sequence variants was considered likely to be a technical artifact of the sequencing pipeline. A total of around 150 TCR beta chains were listed by the study as associated with cytomegalovirus. While some public TCRs were present in many individuals, most TCR sequences turned up only very rarely across donors. Compared with equally common non-associated chains, HLA-associated TCR beta chains in a later analysis were more clonally expanded and had lower generation probabilities. V-gene and J-gene trimming of TCR beta chains was associated with a missense DCLRE1C variant in a later genetic analysis, and the association was replicated in an independent cohort. Strong co-occurrence of HLA alleles, especially DR and DQ, made assigning TCR associations to individual alleles difficult. In a later analysis, several top co-occurrence clusters were reported to appear linked to parvovirus B19, influenza, CMV and Epstein-Barr virus. The authors suggested that the approach could potentially be extended to other disease states and immunological phenotypes. This cohort had only TCR beta chains sequenced, and the lack of alpha or paired-chain data limited which features could be detected. Correlated functional status among segregating V segments might be attributable to linkage disequilibrium, but an unknown experimental factor could not be ruled out. In an earlier analysis of about 540 of the donors, most TCR beta V segments were observed in productive rearrangements about 90% or about 30% of the time, broadly matching IMGT annotations. A further reported finding was that TCR beta sequences accurately predicted the HLA-A and HLA-B alleles for most subjects in the first cohort. The 87-base-pair reads could not distinguish some IMGT-functional V segments, including TRBV6-2 and TRBV6-3, so those segments were excluded. In a later analysis, the rate of TCR association differed among HLA loci, with DRB1 alleles having the most associated TCRs and HLA-C alleles having the fewest. The classifier was reported to diagnose cytomegalovirus status with high specificity and sensitivity in both the original cohort and the validation cohort. In a later genetic analysis, fewer N-insertions in productive TCRs were reported among donors in an Asian-associated ancestry cluster than the roughly 640-donor mean. Sequencing depth was assumed to be roughly uniform across donors in the presence/absence analyses, though that assumption may not hold. Because some donors lacked HLA typing at each locus, the association tests relied only on the typed subset. In vitro tests confirmed that a few of the cytomegalovirus-associated TCR beta chains recognize cytomegalovirus antigens. According to a later analysis, most CMV-associated TCR beta chains appeared to be HLA-restricted, and the HLA associations seemed to be driven largely by CMV exposure. A later analysis associated about 17,000 TCR beta sequences with specific HLA alleles at a false discovery rate of 0.05.

In total, fewer than 750 healthy bone marrow donors made up the cohort. At the time of sampling, every cohort member was nominally healthy, though immune exposures that went unrecorded were likely present. The donor tested CMV seronegative, placing the donor among the 350 or so seronegative members of the cohort. Each donor provided a peripheral blood sample, and peripheral blood mononuclear cells were used for TCR beta sequencing. The Qiagen DNeasy Blood Extraction Kit was used to extract genomic DNA from the blood cell samples. Ends trimmed: V by 0 bases, J by 2 bases; bases unmatched to a gene: 7. As encoded in the germline V gene, CDR1 is MGHRA while CDR2 is YSYEKL. Its CDR3 holds 18 amino acids, cysteine through phenylalanine. Solely the CDR3 DNA is kept, with 54 bases framed from the first base. The library came from the immunoSEQ multiplex PCR assay. The multiplex PCR relied on a mix of 60 forward primers for TCR Vbeta segments and 13 reverse primers for TCR Jbeta segments. The CDR3 region of rearranged TCR beta genes was amplified from genomic DNA with a multiplex PCR assay. The Illumina HiSeq System was used to sequence the amplified TCR beta libraries as 87-base-pair reads. The published analysis was carried out like this. Across the 500 to 750 repertoires, a later analysis counted approximately 83 million unique TCR beta chains, around 10 million of which were shared by at least two donors. Raw reads were error-corrected and collapsed into unique sequences with a nearest-neighbor algorithm that merged closely related sequences to remove PCR and sequencing errors. CDR3 sequences were aligned to IMGT reference sequences to assign V, D and J gene segments. For a sequence to be retained, a match of at least six nucleotides was required to both a V gene segment and a J gene segment. Rearrangements were classified as productive when the CDR3 lacked stop codons and remained in frame with V and J, and all other rearrangements were classified as non-productive. CDR3 was defined according to IMGT convention as the region running from the second conserved V-encoded cysteine to the conserved J-encoded phenylalanine. In an earlier analysis of approximately 590 of the donors, sequences lacking an unambiguous match to a single V gene segment were excluded. An earlier analysis of over 450 of the donors classified V segments as functional when productive rearrangements were above 56.7% and as segregating when the standard deviation between donors was above 5%. A statistical classification framework was built to diagnose cytomegalovirus status from the catalog of TCR beta chain sequences. In a later analysis, V and J genes were assigned by comparing TCR nucleotide sequences against IMGT/GENE-DB human TR gene sequences. In a later analysis, CDR3 sequences and most-parsimonious VDJ recombination scenarios were assigned using the TCRdist pipeline. In a later analysis, each TCR beta chain was defined by its CDR3 amino acid sequence together with its V-gene family, and reads lacking a unique V-gene family were excluded. As a way to deal with suspected cross-contamination and a sequencing artifact, a later analysis dropped more than 500 nucleotide sequences that were highly shared and had low generation probability. In a later analysis, a clonal expansion index for each public chain was calculated from normalized within-repertoire ranks of inferred template counts. A later analysis computed generation probabilities with a VDJ recombination model fitted to out-of-frame rearrangements, and checked the results against IGoR. Hypergeometric tests were used in a later analysis to score TCR-TCR, TCR-HLA and TCR-CMV co-occurrence, with a repertoire-size bias correction applied to the TCR pairs. To estimate false discovery rates, a later analysis permuted the HLA or CMV assignments 20 times. A later analysis grouped co-occurring TCRs with DBSCAN, adding TCRdist sequence similarity when clustering within HLA-allele-positive subsets. Co-occurrence clustering excluded repertoires with fewer than 30,000 or more than 120,000 public chains, plus five with anomalous nucleotide sharing. TCRdb took over this immuneACCESS table, retaining in-frame rearrangements with V and J assigned. Such tables are incomplete; in checked studies, under half of the missing clones stem from an unresolved V gene, and the remainder is unexplained. V and J calls and clone size are as listed in that table; D and trimming were resolved from the DNA. Present in this sample are some 220,000 clones, 78% of which were seen just once. The ten top clones hold about 0.47% of the sample.

This receptor was taken from a boy between 10 and 17 years old in good health and CMV-seronegative. The specimen sequenced was PBMCs. This chain is built from TRBV4-1 and TRBJ2-2, and TRBD2 matches 9 of the central bases. The DNA reads TGCGCCAGCAGCCAAGATGCCCGACTAGCGGTTAACACCGGGGAGCTGTTTTTT. This gives the protein CASSQDARLAVNTGELFF.